These T cell receptor beta chains were read from a single sample in a study of blood T cell repertoires in COVID-19. Sequencing used immunoSEQ multiplex PCR; TCRdb keeps in-frame clones, though not all of them. There are under 250,000 clones in the sample; 82% occur only once, and more than 3% lies in the top ten. The source material was PBMCs or T cells enriched from blood (not recorded which). The source is an older woman who had recovered from COVID-19. Each CDR3 is given with its conserved first and last residue. A D gene is named only where the DNA matches it firmly. Rows may omit the clone size; those that give it use once, few, many or a size class.

d_call,j_call,clone_size,v_call,cdr3_aa,cdr3_nt
TRBD2,TRBJ2-5,NA,TRBV2,CASSEWTSGGAETQYF,TGTGCCAGCAGTGAGTGGACTAGCGGGGGGGCGGAGACCCAGTACTTC
NA,TRBJ1-4,NA,TRBV4-1,CASSPRMGGREKLFF,TGCGCCAGCAGCCCCCGAATGGGGGGACGGGAAAAACTGTTTTTT
TRBD1,TRBJ1-2,NA,TRBV10-3,CAISVQGSSVYGYTF,TGTGCCATCAGTGTACAGGGGTCGAGTGTTTATGGCTACACCTTC
NA,TRBJ2-1,NA,TRBV9,CASRAVSSYNEQFF,TGTGCCAGCAGGGCGGTTAGCTCCTACAATGAGCAGTTCTTC
NA,TRBJ1-2,NA,TRBV7-9,CASEVSYGYTF,TGTGCCAGCGAAGTGAGCTATGGCTACACCTTC
NA,TRBJ1-2,NA,TRBV5-6,CASSLPSGGYTF,TGTGCCAGCAGCTTGCCCAGCGGTGGCTACACCTTC
TRBD2,TRBJ2-1,NA,TRBV10-3,CAISETGAGGHNEQFF,TGTGCCATCAGTGAGACAGGGGCGGGGGGGCACAATGAGCAGTTCTTC
NA,TRBJ1-6,NA,TRBV11-2,CASSTGQTINNSPLHF,TGTGCCAGCAGCACAGGACAGACCATCAATAATTCACCCCTCCACTTT
TRBD1,TRBJ2-7,once,TRBV5-7,CASSLVGTAYEQYF,TGTGCCAGCAGCTTGGTTGGGACAGCTTACGAGCAGTACTTC
NA,TRBJ1-1,NA,TRBV6-5,CASSYNQGPARTEAFF,TGTGCCAGCAGTTATAATCAGGGCCCGGCGAGGACTGAAGCTTTCTTT
TRBD1,TRBJ2-2,NA,TRBV7-6,CASSPDRGLAGELFF,TGTGCCAGCAGCCCGGACAGGGGGCTCGCCGGGGAGCTGTTTTTT
TRBD2,TRBJ2-5,NA,TRBV24-1,CATSEGGKAGGQETQYF,TGTGCCACCAGTGAGGGAGGGAAAGCGGGGGGACAAGAGACCCAGTACTTC
TRBD2,TRBJ2-1,NA,TRBV5-1,CASSETSGLAIYNEQFF,TGCGCCAGCAGCGAAACCTCCGGACTAGCGATCTACAATGAGCAGTTCTTC
NA,TRBJ1-2,NA,TRBV7-8,CASSLMYYGYTF,TGTGCCAGCAGCTTAATGTATTATGGCTACACCTTC
NA,TRBJ2-1,NA,TRBV12-3/TRBV12-4,CASSPDYHNEQFF,TGTGCCAGCAGTCCCGACTACCACAATGAGCAGTTCTTC
NA,TRBJ1-2,NA,TRBV4-3,CASSQDPRPAGGYTF,TGCGCCAGCAGCCAAGATCCCCGCCCCGCGGGAGGCTACACCTTC
TRBD1,TRBJ1-2,NA,TRBV6-5,CASSPRTGTVSGYTF,TGTGCCAGCAGTCCACGGACAGGGACCGTTAGTGGCTACACCTTC
TRBD2,TRBJ2-1,NA,TRBV11-2,CASSSRLAEYNEQFF,TGTGCCAGCAGCTCACGACTAGCGGAGTACAATGAGCAGTTCTTC
NA,TRBJ2-3,few,TRBV2,CASTINYITDTQYF,TGTGCCAGCACAATCAATTACATCACAGATACGCAGTATTTT
NA,TRBJ2-1,few,TRBV10-3,CAISQASYNEQFF,TGTGCCATCAGTCAAGCTAGCTACAATGAGCAGTTCTTC
NA,TRBJ1-3,NA,TRBV7-9,CASSQSGNTIYF,TGTGCCAGCAGCCAATCAGGAAACACCATATATTTT
NA,TRBJ1-4,NA,TRBV10-1,CASSESPGPDEKLFF,TGCGCCAGCAGTGAATCGCCAGGGCCAGATGAAAAACTGTTTTTT
TRBD2,TRBJ2-2,NA,TRBV4-1,CASSQGGLAGVGTGELFF,TGCGCCAGCAGCCAAGGGGGACTAGCGGGAGTAGGTACCGGGGAGCTGTTTTTT
NA,TRBJ2-7,NA,TRBV27,CASSWSWGGGYEQYF,TGTGCCAGCAGTTGGTCCTGGGGAGGGGGTTACGAGCAGTACTTC
NA,TRBJ1-4,NA,TRBV2,CASSVRVGSTNEKLFF,TGTGCCAGCAGTGTGCGGGTTGGGTCAACTAATGAAAAACTGTTTTTT
TRBD2,TRBJ2-5,NA,TRBV3-1/TRBV3-2,CASSRELSGGAKETQYF,TGTGCCAGCAGCCGAGAATTGAGCGGGGGGGCCAAAGAGACCCAGTACTTC
TRBD1,TRBJ1-1,few,TRBV3-1/TRBV3-2,CASSQGDRVNTEAFF,TGTGCCAGCAGCCAAGGGGACAGGGTGAACACTGAAGCTTTCTTT
TRBD1,TRBJ1-5,once,TRBV29-1,CSAVTQGAGQPQHF,TGCAGCGCAGTAACACAGGGGGCGGGTCAGCCCCAGCATTTT
NA,TRBJ1-4,NA,TRBV18,CASSPTRQANEKLFF,TGTGCCAGCTCACCTACGAGACAAGCTAATGAAAAACTGTTTTTT
NA,TRBJ1-1,NA,TRBV27,CASSYQGFEAFF,TGTGCCAGCAGTTACCAGGGCTTTGAAGCTTTCTTT
TRBD1,TRBJ2-7,NA,TRBV28,CASRPTGDSYEQYF,TGTGCCAGCAGGCCGACAGGGGATTCCTACGAGCAGTACTTC
TRBD1,TRBJ2-4,NA,TRBV7-9,CASSQDRTGGSGNIQYF,TGTGCCAGCAGCCAAGACCGAACAGGGGGCAGCGGAAACATTCAGTACTTC
NA,TRBJ2-7,NA,TRBV24-1,CATSDTTTDEQYF,TGTGCCACCAGTGACACCACGACAGACGAGCAGTACTTC
TRBD1,TRBJ2-5,NA,TRBV29-1,CSVGQLQETQYF,TGCAGCGTGGGACAGCTTCAAGAGACCCAGTACTTC
TRBD1,TRBJ2-5,NA,TRBV27,CASSWDRGETQYF,TGTGCCAGCAGTTGGGACAGGGGAGAGACCCAGTACTTC
TRBD1,TRBJ2-7,few,TRBV19,CASSTGTVASYEQYF,TGTGCCAGTAGTACCGGGACAGTCGCCTCCTACGAGCAGTACTTC
NA,TRBJ1-1,NA,TRBV10-3,CAIRGTESNTEAFF,TGTGCCATCAGGGGGACTGAGTCGAACACTGAAGCTTTCTTT
NA,TRBJ2-3,NA,TRBV11-2,CASSQAGDNTDTQYF,TGTGCCAGCTCCCAAGCTGGGGACAACACAGATACGCAGTATTTT
TRBD2,TRBJ2-7,NA,TRBV29-1,CSVEFREGAYEQYF,TGCAGCGTTGAGTTCCGGGAGGGGGCCTACGAGCAGTACTTC
NA,TRBJ2-7,few,TRBV7-2,CASSLPRLEQYF,TGTGCCAGCAGCCTACCTCGACTGGAGCAGTACTTC
NA,TRBJ2-2,NA,TRBV6-5,CASSYSLTVTGELFF,TGTGCCAGCAGTTACTCGCTCACGGTCACCGGGGAGCTGTTTTTT
NA,TRBJ1-1,NA,TRBV2,CASSPRSGGYVGGTEAFF,TGTGCCAGCAGTCCCCGGTCCGGGGGATATGTTGGTGGCACTGAAGCTTTCTTT
TRBD1,TRBJ1-4,NA,TRBV4-2,CASSQPDRENEKLFF,TGTGCCAGCAGCCAACCTGACAGGGAAAATGAAAAACTGTTTTTT
NA,TRBJ1-4,once,TRBV7-8,CASSSNTGRGEKLFF,TGTGCCAGCAGCTCAAATACAGGGAGAGGGGAAAAACTGTTTTTT
TRBD1,TRBJ1-1,NA,TRBV11-2,CASSSTGSDEAFF,TGTGCCAGCAGCTCGACAGGGTCCGATGAAGCTTTCTTT
TRBD1,TRBJ1-6,NA,TRBV6-5,CASSLTPTGVGSPLHF,TGTGCCAGCAGTTTAACCCCTACAGGGGTAGGGTCACCCCTCCACTTT
TRBD2,TRBJ2-3,once,TRBV7-2,CASSLLTSGGAGDTQYF,TGTGCCAGCAGCTTATTGACTAGCGGGGGGGCGGGAGATACGCAGTATTTT
NA,TRBJ1-1,once,TRBV5-6,CASSLGTITEAFF,TGTGCCAGCAGCTTGGGGACAATCACTGAAGCTTTCTTT
TRBD1,TRBJ1-1,NA,TRBV27,CASSNSGTALTEAFF,TGTGCCAGCAGTAACTCCGGGACAGCTTTAACTGAAGCTTTCTTT
TRBD1,TRBJ1-4,NA,TRBV18,CASSVTGTGNEKLFF,TGTGCCAGCTCCGTAACCGGGACAGGGAATGAAAAACTGTTTTTT
NA,TRBJ1-1,NA,TRBV10-3,CAIMGPNTEAFF,TGTGCCATCATGGGGCCGAACACTGAAGCTTTCTTT
NA,TRBJ1-1,NA,TRBV19,CASSLTMNTEAFF,TGTGCCAGTAGCCTCACTATGAACACTGAAGCTTTCTTT
NA,TRBJ1-5,NA,TRBV29-1,CSVEDQVAGPQHF,TGCAGCGTTGAAGATCAGGTCGCAGGGCCCCAGCATTTT